The 17 T cell receptor beta chains reported below all come from one sample, sequenced in a study of identical twins. One entry per CDR3 protein, called by TCRdb with MiXCR from the 5' RACE reads. Of about 690,000 distinct CDR3 sequences detected, approximately 22% appear once; the ten largest clones hold about 4.5%. These records were also assigned to another study, of T cells expressing NK-cell markers.

The specimen sequenced was PBMCs. These receptors were obtained from a woman between 18 and 29 years old in good health.

This clonotype was observed a few times. This CDR3 reads CSARGWLSYNEQFF. CDR3 coding DNA: TGCAGTGCTAGGGGGTGGTTGTCCTACAATGAGCAGTTCTTC. The genes are TRBV20-1 and TRBJ2-1; D ambiguous. This CDR3 has 14 amino acids. V lost 3 bases and J lost 1, with 10 bases in between. Germline assignment: CDR1 DFQATT and CDR2 SNEGSKA (reference sequence).

This chain links TRBV28 with TRBJ1-1, with 7 bases that match TRBD1. V lost 2 bases to trimming and J lost 2 bases; unmatched junction nucleotides: 5. CDR3 size: 15 residues. Germline CDR1 MDHEN, CDR2 SYDVKM. This chain's CDR3 is CASSLSAGGNTEAFF. CDR3 DNA: TGTGCCAGCAGTTTAAGTGCAGGGGGTAACACTGAAGCTTTCTTT.

This clonotype was observed a handful of times. The rearrangement links TRBV5-1 to TRBJ1-2, with 12 positions matching TRBD1. Trimming at V came to 3 bases and at J to 13 bases, leaving 22 bases not matched to a gene. There are 18 residues in the CDR3. Germline lookup yields CDR1 SGHRS and CDR2 YFSETQ. The CDR3 DNA is TGCGCCAGCAGCTACAGCCGGGGGACAGGGGGCGTAAGGCAAGAGTTCACCTTC. The encoded protein is CASSYSRGTGGVRQEFTF.

The chain employs TRBV3-1 and TRBJ1-4, with 7 bases fitting TRBD1. Trimming cost V 1 base and J 7 bases; bases outside gene matches: 6. This CDR3 region has 15 residues. Looked up from germline, CDR1 is LGHDT and CDR2 is YNNKEL (reference sequence). The CDR3 loop reads CASSQAGTEGEKLFF. The CDR3 DNA is TGTGCCAGCAGCCAAGCCGGGACAGAGGGTGAAAAACTGTTTTTT.

The chain employs TRBV29-1 and TRBJ2-7; D call uncertain. V was trimmed by 3 bases and J by 2 bases, leaving 11 bases between them. Germline CDR1 and CDR2: SQVTM and ANQGSEA. CDR3 length: 13 residues. The CDR3 spells CSVDEKGTYEQYF. The CDR3, as DNA: TGCAGCGTTGATGAGAAAGGGACCTACGAGCAGTACTTC.

V and J are TRBV7-9 and TRBJ1-4, with D possibly being TRBD1 (6 bases). V lost 6 bases to trimming and J lost 8 bases, with 16 bases between them. The CDR3 covers 14 residues. Germline CDR1 SEHNR, CDR2 FQNEAQ (reference sequence). Written as DNA, the CDR3 is TGTGCCAGCAGTACCAGGGGAGAGAGCGAAAAACTGTTTTTT. Protein product: CASSTRGESEKLFF. The full variable domain, rest sourced from reference TRBV7-9 and TRBJ1-4, is DTGVSQNPRHKITKRGQNVTFRCDPISEHNRLYWYRQTLGQGPEFLTYFQNEAQLEKSRLLSDRFSAERPKGSFSTLEIQRTEQGDSAMYLCASSTRGESEKLFFGSGTQLSVL.

V gene TRBV10-3 combines with J gene TRBJ2-7; a weak D match, TRBD2 (5 bases). Germline CDR1 and CDR2: ENHRY and SYGVKD. Trimming took 6 bases from V and 3 from J, leaving 15 bases between them. The CDR3 consists of 14 residues. The CDR3 nucleotides read TGTGCCATCAGGTCTGCGGGTTCGGACTACGAGCAGTACTTC. This encodes CAIRSAGSDYEQYF.

CDR3 protein: CASSYTGGADTQYF. The CDR3 DNA reads TGTGCCAGCAGTTACACAGGGGGCGCGGATACGCAGTATTTT. This rearrangement joins TRBV12-3 or TRBV12-4 to TRBJ2-3; 9 bases line up with TRBD1. The J segment lost 6 bases and the V segment lost 4 bases, leaving 5 bases of the junction unmatched. This CDR3 comprises 14 residues.

The chain has TRBV12-3 or TRBV12-4 and TRBJ2-7, with 14 bases identical to TRBD2. The CDR3 is 18 residues long. Trimming cost V 2 bases and J 6 bases; bases outside gene matches: 12. In DNA, the CDR3 is TGTGCCAGCAGTTTACCTGGATCGACTAGCGGGAGGGCCGCCGAGCAGTACTTC. Its protein product is CASSLPGSTSGRAAEQYF.

V is TRBV10-3 and J is TRBJ1-5; D might be TRBD1 (5 bases). Trimming pared 11 bases from V and 3 bases from J, leaving 20 bases between. Germline lookup yields CDR1 ENHRY and CDR2 SYGVKD. The CDR3 contains 15 residues. The chain's CDR3 is CASKSGTSPNQPQHF. For the CDR3, the DNA is TGTGCCTCCAAGTCCGGGACCAGTCCCAATCAGCCCCAGCATTTT.

The genes are TRBV3-1 and TRBJ2-7; TRBD2 agrees at 9 bases. The CDR3 extends over 16 amino acids. V shed 3 bases and J 0 bases; nucleotides not matched to a gene: 6. Germline assignment: CDR1 LGHDT and CDR2 YNNKEL (reference sequence). The CDR3 DNA reads as TGTGCCAGCAGCCACGGAATAGCGGGGGCCTCCTACGAGCAGTACTTC. Its protein product is CASSHGIAGASYEQYF.

This clonotype has more than one count but fewer than ten. The rearrangement links TRBV7-8 to TRBJ2-6; maybe TRBD2 (5 bases). The CDR3 contains 15 residues. Between the trimmed V and J ends, which lost 3 bases and 4 bases, there was a span of 10 bases. The germline CDR1 and CDR2 sequences are SGHVS and FQNEAQ. CDR3 DNA: TGTGCCAGCAGCTTCGGGGAGATGGGGGCCAACGTCCTGACTTTC. This encodes CASSFGEMGANVLTF.

The chain uses TRBV4-3 and TRBJ2-2; D is possibly TRBD2 (6 bases). CDR1 LGHNA and CDR2 YSLEER come from the germline V gene. The CDR3 contains 15 residues. Trimming removed 0 bases at V and 9 bases at J, with 14 bases between. The CDR3 protein is CASSQDSGGKRELFF. For the CDR3, the DNA is TGCGCCAGCAGCCAAGATTCGGGCGGGAAAAGGGAGCTGTTTTTT.

The count of this clonotype is one. J is TRBJ2-3 and V is TRBV30; 7 nucleotides agree with TRBD2. Germline V gene data show CDR1 as GTSNPN and CDR2 as SVGIG (reference sequence). Trimming took 5 bases from V and 4 from J; bases not matched to a gene: 3. The CDR3 runs 12 residues. CDR3 nucleotide sequence: TGTGCCTGGGCGGGACTATCAGATACGCAGTATTTT. As protein: CAWAGLSDTQYF.

The rearrangement links TRBV6-1 to TRBJ2-7, with D possibly TRBD1 on 6 matching bases. This CDR3 is built from 14 residues. CDR1 MNHNS and CDR2 SASEGT come from the germline V gene. V lost 6 bases, J lost 4 bases, and 16 bases lay in between. CDR3 protein: CASSPTVRGYEQYF. The CDR3 DNA follows: TGTGCCAGCAGCCCGACAGTCAGGGGTTACGAGCAGTACTTC.

This clonotype has more than one count but fewer than ten. This chain uses TRBV5-1 with TRBJ2-2; no clear D. Per the germline V gene, CDR1 is SGHRS and CDR2 is YFSETQ. This CDR3 spans 15 amino acids. V lost 0 bases, J lost 1 base, and 7 bases lay in between. In DNA, the CDR3 is TGCGCCAGCAGCTTGGCCGCGGAGAACACCGGGGAGCTGTTTTTT. Amino acid sequence: CASSLAAENTGELFF.

V is TRBV2 and J is TRBJ1-3; tentatively, D is TRBD1 (5 bases). CDR3 length: 13 amino acids. Trimming took 7 bases from V and 8 from J, leaving 15 bases between them. Germline assignment: CDR1 SNHLY and CDR2 FYNNEI. The CDR3, as DNA: TGTGCCAGCACCTACACTGGGGGAGACACCATATATTTT. Amino acids: CASTYTGGDTIYF.